This T cell receptor beta chain originates from a study of tumor-infiltrating lymphocytes in primary liver carcinoma. Worth noting for this clonotype: Its antigen remains unknown. A much larger clone lies a single base off, so this may be a read error.

Findings and caveats of the study: Top clones occupying all five tumor regions numbered only about 8-24%. With p = 0.039, the top-250-clone fraction in tumors significantly exceeded that in blood.

The CDR3 spans 16 residues. Germline CDR1 reads SGHRS; CDR2 reads YFSETQ. V was clipped by 1 base and J by 2 bases, with 16 bases between them. Unsorted bulk tissue of about 20-31 mg yielded co-extracted RNA and DNA. From 450 to 600 ng total RNA, TCR beta cDNA was generated with a primer in the constant region. Researchers made the TCR beta libraries by running three nested multiplex PCR rounds with slightly modified ARM-PCR. Researchers ran the first two PCR rounds for roughly 11 cycles each with TRBV1-TRBV30 forward primers and a C-beta reverse primer. One entry per CDR3 protein results from TCRdb running MiXCR on the multiplex PCR reads. Among more than 50,000 distinct CDR3 sequences listed, about 70% were seen once.

This clonotype was obtained from a man aged 40-50 years with primary liver carcinoma and hepatitis B virus infection. The rearrangement uses TRBV5-1 and TRBJ2-7; no reliable D call. Sequencing used liver tumor tissue from sampling region 2. The subset here: tumor region T2, inferior pole. In DNA form, the CDR3 reads TGCGCCAGCAGCTTGAACTCGGCCTCTTCGACCTACGAGCAGTACTTC. Encoded protein: CASSLNSASSTYEQYF.